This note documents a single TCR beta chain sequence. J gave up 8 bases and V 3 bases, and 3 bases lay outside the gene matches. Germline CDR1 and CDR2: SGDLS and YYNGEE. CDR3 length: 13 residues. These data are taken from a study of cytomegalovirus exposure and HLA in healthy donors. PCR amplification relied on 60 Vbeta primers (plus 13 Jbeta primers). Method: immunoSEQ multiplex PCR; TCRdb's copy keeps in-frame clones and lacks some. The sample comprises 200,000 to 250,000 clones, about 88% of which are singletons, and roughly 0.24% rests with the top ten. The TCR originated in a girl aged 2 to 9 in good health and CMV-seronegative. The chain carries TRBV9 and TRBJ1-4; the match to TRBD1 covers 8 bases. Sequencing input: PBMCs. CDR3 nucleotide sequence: TGTGCCAGCAGCGCGACAGGGGCAGAAAAACTGTTTTTT. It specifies CASSATGAEKLFF. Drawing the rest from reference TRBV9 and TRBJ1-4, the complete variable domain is DSGVTQTPKHLITATGQRVTLRCSPRSGDLSVYWYQQSLDQGLQFLIQYYNGEERAKGNILERFSAQQFPDLHSELNLSSLELGDSALYFCASSATGAEKLFFGSGTQLSVL.